One and the same sample provided the 21 T cell receptor beta chains below, sequenced in a study of Graves' ophthalmopathy and Graves' hyperthyroidism. Amplification of the TCR beta CDR3 regions used RNA transcripts (as template). Second-round multiplex PCR came after first-round RT-PCR with HTBI primers. One entry per CDR3 protein, called by TCRdb with MiXCR from the multiplex PCR reads. The sample contains 660,000 or so distinct CDR3 sequences, under 50% of which appear only once. The sample consisted of peripheral blood. The receptors shown here come from an adult man with Graves' ophthalmopathy.

The rearrangement links TRBV5-1 to TRBJ1-1; weak D call: TRBD1 (6 bases). Germline V gene data show CDR1 as SGHRS and CDR2 as YFSETQ. With 4 bases removed from V and 1 base from J, the gap between germline ends came to 14 bases. The CDR3 extends over 15 amino acids. CDR3 protein: CASSTLTGRNTEAFF. The CDR3 DNA sequence: TGCGCCAGCAGCACACTGACAGGCAGGAACACTGAAGCTTTCTTT.

The genes are TRBV10-2 and TRBJ2-3; possibly TRBD2 for D (5 bases). Germline V lookup: CDR1 WSHSY, CDR2 SAAADI. CDR3 length: 13 amino acids. Trimming removed 6 bases from V and 0 bases from J, with 7 bases in between. For the CDR3, the DNA is TGCGCCAGCAGGGACTTGAGCACAGATACGCAGTATTTT. Its translation is CASRDLSTDTQYF.

In its sample, this clonotype was seen a few times. V usage is TRBV12-3 or TRBV12-4 and J usage is TRBJ2-2, with D possibly matching TRBD2 (6 bases). The CDR3 extends over 16 amino acids. The V end was cut by 3 bases, the J end by 0 bases, with 11 bases between. The CDR3 DNA is TGTGCCAGCAGTTTTGGGGCGGGGCCGAACACCGGGGAGCTGTTTTTT. This gives the protein CASSFGAGPNTGELFF.

V and J are TRBV7-6 and TRBJ2-5, with D uncertain. V dropped 1 base and J dropped 10 bases, with 10 bases sitting between them. Per germline, CDR1 SGHVS and CDR2 FNYEAQ. The CDR3 is 12 amino acids. The CDR3 bases are TGTGCCAGCAGCTTAGACAGTTTGAGCCAGTACTTC. This sequence encodes CASSLDSLSQYF.

This clonotype appeared many times. This chain connects TRBV7-9 to TRBJ2-2; weak D call: TRBD1 (6 bases). The CDR3 totals 13 residues. The V gene lost 6 bases and the J gene lost 1 base, with 6 bases spanning the gap. Germline V CDR1 and CDR2: SEHNR, FQNEAQ (reference sequence). The CDR3 sequence is CASRTGNTGELFF. In nucleotides, the CDR3 is TGTGCCAGCAGGACAGGGAACACCGGGGAGCTGTTTTTT.

The V gene is TRBV25-1, the J gene TRBJ2-7; D gene uncertain. The V gene lost 5 bases and the J gene lost 0 bases, with 14 bases spanning the gap. CDR3 length: 15 residues. Germline CDR1 reads MGHDK; CDR2 reads SYGVNS. DNA for the CDR3: TGTGCCAGCAGTTACTCGATAGGTAGCTCCTACGAGCAGTACTTC. Protein sequence: CASSYSIGSSYEQYF.

The sample holds many counts of this clonotype. The chain couples TRBV7-9 to TRBJ2-7, with D perhaps matching TRBD1 (5 bases). The germline CDR1 and CDR2 sequences are SEHNR and FQNEAQ (reference sequence). Trimming removed 4 bases from V and 2 bases from J, with 12 bases in between. This CDR3 comprises 14 residues. CDR3 amino acids: CASSSSARAYEQYF. The CDR3 DNA sequence: TGTGCCAGCAGCTCAAGTGCCAGGGCCTACGAGCAGTACTTC.

This clonotype was seen a handful of times. The chain recombines TRBV12-3 or TRBV12-4 with TRBJ2-7; D is tentatively TRBD1 or TRBD2 (5 bases each). The V gene lost 2 bases and the J gene lost 6 bases, with 8 bases spanning the gap. CDR3 length: 12 amino acids. In DNA, the CDR3 is TGTGCCAGCAGTTTATCCGGGGCCGAGCAGTACTTC. As protein: CASSLSGAEQYF.

The rearrangement joins TRBV20-1 to TRBJ2-3; D call uncertain. V was cut by 2 bases and J by 2 bases, with 2 bases left in between. CDR3 length equals 11 residues. The germline gives CDR1 DFQATT, CDR2 SNEGSKA (reference sequence). CDR3 loop: CSARYTDTQYF. The CDR3 DNA follows: TGCAGTGCTAGATACACAGATACGCAGTATTTT.

Ten or more counts support this clonotype. CDR3 DNA: TGTGCCAGCAGCCAAACGGTAACAGGGGTCAATGAAAAACTGTTTTTT. Protein product: CASSQTVTGVNEKLFF. J is TRBJ1-4 and V is TRBV11-2; TRBD1 aligns across 7 bases. CDR1 and CDR2 from the germline V gene are SGHAT and FQNNGV. The CDR3 is made up of 16 amino acids. Germline trimming cut 5 bases from V and 5 bases from J; bases unmatched to any gene: 11.

This clonotype was seen only a few times. The chain uses TRBV9 and TRBJ1-1, with TRBD1 matching 7 bases. Germline lookup yields CDR1 SGDLS and CDR2 YYNGEE. V shed 4 bases and J 1 base; nucleotides not matched to a gene: 13. CDR3 size: 17 residues. The CDR3 region has the DNA TGTGCCAGCAGCCCTACACAGGGGCGGAGGGAGAACACTGAAGCTTTCTTT. The encoded protein is CASSPTQGRRENTEAFF. Filled out from reference TRBV9 and TRBJ1-1, the complete variable domain reads DSGVTQTPKHLITATGQRVTLRCSPRSGDLSVYWYQQSLDQGLQFLIQYYNGEERAKGNILERFSAQQFPDLHSELNLSSLELGDSALYFCASSPTQGRRENTEAFFGQGTRLTVV.

This clonotype was detected once. The chain uses TRBV19 and TRBJ2-7; D is unclear. The length of the CDR3 is 14 residues. The ends were cut back, 2 bases at V and 1 base at J, with 9 bases in the middle. The germline CDR1 and CDR2 sequences are LNHDA and SQIVND (reference sequence). CDR3 sequence (DNA): TGTGCCAGTAGTATATTATTCGGATCCTACGAGCAGTACTTC. It encodes CASSILFGSYEQYF.

The V and J genes are TRBV10-3 and TRBJ1-2; D not resolved. CDR1 is ENHRY and CDR2 is SYGVKD in the germline V gene. V lost 10 bases and J lost 7, with 25 bases in between. CDR3 length: 15 residues. CDR3 nucleotides: TGTGCCAGCAGAGAAGTCCAGGAAGGGAGTGGTGGCTACACCTTC. Encoded protein: CASREVQEGSGGYTF.

The rearrangement links TRBV6-2 or TRBV6-3 to TRBJ1-1, with 7 positions matching TRBD1. This CDR3 spans 16 amino acids. The V gene end was trimmed by 6 bases and the J gene end by 9 bases; junction bases not matched to a gene: 19. CDR1 and CDR2 (germline): MNHEY, SVGEGT. CDR3 DNA: TGTGCCAGCAGGGACAGGAGTTTTCTGACGGGTGGAAAAGCTTTCTTT. Translating it yields CASRDRSFLTGGKAFF.

This clonotype was recorded a few times. One end of the junction varies from germline; a read error may be responsible. J is TRBJ1-2 and V is TRBV10-3, with D perhaps TRBD1 (5 bases). Germline loops: CDR1 ENHRY, CDR2 SYGVKD. CDR3 size: 16 residues. The DNA of the CDR3 is TGTGCCAGCAGTTACTCCTTGTCAGGGTTCGACTATGGCTACACCTTC. Its translation: CASSYSLSGFDYGYTF.

The rearrangement links TRBV5-5 to TRBJ1-5; 7 nucleotides agree with TRBD1. CDR1 SGHKS and CDR2 YYEKEE come from the germline V gene (reference sequence). V dropped 0 bases and J dropped 0; count of bases not matched to a gene: 6. CDR3 length: 17 amino acids. The CDR3 is CASSLVGDRYSNQPQHF. Here the CDR3 DNA reads TGTGCCAGCAGCTTGGTTGGGGACAGATATAGCAATCAGCCCCAGCATTTT.

This clonotype was detected only once. This CDR3 fails to terminate in the conserved phenylalanine or tryptophan, so it likely reflects a read error. The chain is built from TRBV10-3 and TRBJ2-7, with a tentative D call TRBD2 (5 bases). The CDR3 extends over 14 amino acids. Germline V gene sequence: CDR1 ENHRY, CDR2 SYGVKD. Trimming pared 9 bases from V and 0 bases from J, leaving 15 bases between. CDR3 amino acids: CAMRAGLSSYEQYI. In DNA, the CDR3 is TGTGCCATGAGGGCAGGCCTTAGCTCCTACGAGCAGTACATC.

With regard to this clonotype: A clone one base away is much larger, so this may be a read error. CDR3 protein: CASKGQHYSNQSQHF. CDR3 bases: TGTGCCAGCAAGGGACAGCATTATAGCAATCAGTCCCAGCATTTT. V is TRBV10-3 and J is TRBJ1-5; 7 bases agree with TRBD1. The CDR3 consists of 15 residues. The germline CDR1 and CDR2 sequences are ENHRY and SYGVKD.

A word on this clonotype: It may be a read error: a sequence one base away is much more abundant. V and J are TRBV4-2 and TRBJ2-7, with 8 bases fitting TRBD2. CDR3 length: 16 amino acids. The germline V gene has CDR1 LGHNA and CDR2 YNFKEQ. This CDR3 is CANSQDRGGARGEQYF. CDR3 in DNA: TGTGCCAACAGCCAAGATCGGGGGGGGGCAAGGGGCGAGCAGTACTTC.

This chain joins TRBV7-2 and TRBJ1-4; TRBD1 might be the D (6 bases). Germline assignment: CDR1 SGHTA and CDR2 FQGNSA. Trimming left V 5 bases short and J 5 bases short, with 18 bases between. The CDR3 is made up of 16 amino acids. The CDR3 DNA reads TGTGCCAGCAGCCACTGGGGGGCAGGGCCGAATGAAAAACTGTTTTTT. Its translation: CASSHWGAGPNEKLFF.

V is TRBV10-3 and J is TRBJ1-2; D gene ambiguous. Trimming stripped 6 bases from V and 4 bases from J, with 9 bases between. This CDR3 spans 12 amino acids. Per germline, CDR1 ENHRY and CDR2 SYGVKD. CDR3 loop: CAISPDFYGYTF. The CDR3 region has the DNA TGTGCCATCAGCCCTGATTTCTATGGCTACACCTTC.